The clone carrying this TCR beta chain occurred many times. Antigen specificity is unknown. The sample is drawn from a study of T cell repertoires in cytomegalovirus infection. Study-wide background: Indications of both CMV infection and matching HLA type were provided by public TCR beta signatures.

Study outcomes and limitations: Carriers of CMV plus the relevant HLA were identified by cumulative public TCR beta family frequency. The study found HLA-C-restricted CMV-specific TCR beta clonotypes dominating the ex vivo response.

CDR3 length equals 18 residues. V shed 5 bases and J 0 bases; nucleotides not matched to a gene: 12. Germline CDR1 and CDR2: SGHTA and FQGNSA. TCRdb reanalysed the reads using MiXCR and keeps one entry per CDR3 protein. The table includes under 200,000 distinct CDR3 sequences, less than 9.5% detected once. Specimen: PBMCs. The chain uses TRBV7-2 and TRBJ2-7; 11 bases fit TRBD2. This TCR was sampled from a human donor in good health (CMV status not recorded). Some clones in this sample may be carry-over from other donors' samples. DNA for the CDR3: TGTGCCAGCAGCAAAGGGACTAGCGGAGTTATCAACTCCTACGAGCAGTACTTC. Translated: CASSKGTSGVINSYEQYF.